A single sample is the source of the 5 T cell receptor beta chains below, sequenced in a study of T cell repertoires in cytomegalovirus infection. In TCRdb, the reads were re-called with MiXCR into one record per CDR3 protein. The profile covers around 350,000 distinct CDR3 sequences, with around 18% appearing a single time and 7.5% to 9% taken by the ten largest. The sequencing input was PBMCs. The receptors here all came from a human donor in good health (CMV status not recorded). Some clones in this sample may be carry-over from other donors' samples.

This rearrangement joins TRBV2 to TRBJ2-7; no firm D call. CDR1 is SNHLY and CDR2 is FYNNEI in the germline V gene. V gave up 2 bases and J gave up 9 bases, with 11 bases separating them. The CDR3 is 12 residues long. The DNA for the CDR3 is TGTGCCAGCAGTGAATTCACCCACGGGCAGTACTTC. It translates to CASSEFTHGQYF.

This clonotype was counted many times. The chain combines TRBV28 with TRBJ2-5; D could derive from TRBD1 or TRBD2 (5 bases each). The CDR3 is 14 amino acids. Germline V gene sequence: CDR1 MDHEN, CDR2 SYDVKM. V was shortened by 1 base and J by 5 bases, with 11 bases between the two germline ends. The DNA for the CDR3 is TGTGCCAGCAGTTTATTGAGGGGTTTTGAGACCCAGTACTTC. Translated: CASSLLRGFETQYF. The full variable domain, in which reference TRBV28 and TRBJ2-5 provide the parts outside the CDR3, is DVKVTQSSRYLVKRTGEKVFLECVQDMDHENMFWYRQDPGLGLRLIYFSYDVKMKEKGDIPEGYSVSREKKERFSLILESASTNQTSMYLCASSLLRGFETQYFGPGTRLLVL.

The chain employs TRBV4-3 and TRBJ2-7, with a weak D call TRBD2 (5 bases). Trimming took off 0 bases at V and 3 bases at J, with 12 bases between the two ends. Germline V gene lookup returns CDR1 LGHNA and CDR2 YSLEER. The length of the CDR3 is 15 residues. CDR3 protein: CASSQEWRTLYEQYF. The CDR3 DNA reads TGCGCCAGCAGCCAAGAATGGAGGACCCTCTACGAGCAGTACTTC.

At least ten counts were recorded for this clonotype. V usage is TRBV28 and J usage is TRBJ2-7; 9 bases agree with TRBD2. With V trimmed by 7 bases and J by 3 bases, 10 bases remained unmatched. This CDR3 is 15 amino acids long. Germline loops: CDR1 MDHEN, CDR2 SYDVKM. In nucleotides, the CDR3 is TGTGCCAGCAAATATCCGGGACTAGCTGGCTACGAGCAGTACTTC. It is translated as CASKYPGLAGYEQYF. Supplemented by reference TRBV28 and TRBJ2-7, the full variable domain reads DVKVTQSSRYLVKRTGEKVFLECVQDMDHENMFWYRQDPGLGLRLIYFSYDVKMKEKGDIPEGYSVSREKKERFSLILESASTNQTSMYLCASKYPGLAGYEQYFGPGTRLTVT.

The chain couples TRBV29-1 to TRBJ2-5, with a possible D match to TRBD2 (5 bases). The CDR3 totals 14 residues. The V end lost 7 bases, the J end lost 7 bases, and 22 bases lay between the germline ends. The germline V gene has CDR1 SQVTM and CDR2 ANQGSEA. The CDR3 nucleotides read TGCAGCGCCAGACTACGGGCAGCGTTGCTGACCCAGTACTTC. Its translation: CSARLRAALLTQYF.